The next 6 T cell receptor beta chains were all read from a single sample in a study of blood T cell repertoires in COVID-19. TCRdb's table, derived via immunoSEQ multiplex PCR, lists solely in-frame clones and lacks some. The sample has a few hundred thousand clones, about nine tenths seen once. Sequenced input: PBMCs or T cells enriched from blood (not recorded which). The receptors derive from a young woman who had been exposed to COVID-19.

The V and J genes are TRBV7-8 and TRBJ1-2; 7 nucleotides agree with TRBD1. Germline V gene data show CDR1 as SGHVS and CDR2 as FQNEAQ. This CDR3 region has 14 residues. Trimming removed 5 bases from V and 3 bases from J; junction bases left unmatched: 6. The CDR3 coding sequence is TGTGCCAGCAGCAGGGGACAGACTTACTATGGCTACACCTTC. Translating gives CASSRGQTYYGYTF.

This sequence joins TRBV13 and TRBJ2-7, with 7 bases identical to TRBD1. The germline V gene has CDR1 PRHDT and CDR2 FYEKMQ (reference sequence). The CDR3 spans 14 residues. Trimming took 5 bases from V and 6 from J; bases not matched to a gene: 10. This chain's CDR3 is CASSHRQGKREQYF. DNA of the CDR3: TGTGCCAGCAGCCATCGACAGGGTAAGCGCGAGCAGTACTTC.

In this sample, this clone turned up a few times. The genes are TRBV29-1 and TRBJ1-2, with D unresolved. This CDR3 region has 12 residues. Germline V gene sequence: CDR1 SQVTM, CDR2 ANQGSEA. The germline V and J ends were trimmed by 1 base and 0 bases, with 3 bases remaining between them. The chain's CDR3 is CSVEVSNYGYTF. In DNA, the CDR3 is TGCAGCGTTGAAGTATCTAACTATGGCTACACCTTC. Based on the CDR3 plus reference TRBV29-1 and TRBJ1-2, the full variable domain is SAVISQKPSRDICQRGTSLTIQCQVDSQVTMMFWYRQQPGQSLTLIATANQGSEATYESGFVIDKFPISRPNLTFSTLTVSNMSPEDSSIYLCSVEVSNYGYTFGSGTRLTVV.

V gene TRBV19 combines with J gene TRBJ1-2; D uncertain. Germline V lookup: CDR1 LNHDA, CDR2 SQIVND (reference sequence). This CDR3 region has 14 residues. Trimming cost V 3 bases and J 0 bases, with 8 bases left between them. The CDR3 bases are TGTGCCAGTAGTATGGTCAGCGCTAACTATGGCTACACCTTC. This gives the protein CASSMVSANYGYTF.

V is TRBV2 and J is TRBJ1-1; D perhaps matches TRBD1 (6 bases). Trimming left V 1 base short and J 6 bases short, with 15 bases between. The CDR3 is made up of 15 amino acids. The V gene's germline CDR1 is SNHLY and CDR2 FYNNEI. The CDR3 sequence is CASSEGGGPRAEAFF. The CDR3 nucleotides read TGTGCCAGCAGTGAAGGGGGGGGCCCGCGGGCTGAAGCTTTCTTT.

This chain links TRBV11-2 with TRBJ2-3, with TRBD2 matching over 12 bases. The V gene end was trimmed by 5 bases and the J gene end by 1 base; junction bases not matched to a gene: 4. Per germline, CDR1 SGHAT and CDR2 FQNNGV. CDR3 length equals 16 residues. CDR3 DNA: TGTGCCAGCAGCCGGACTAGCGGGACCCGCACAGATACGCAGTATTTT. Translated: CASSRTSGTRTDTQYF.